This T cell receptor beta chain is from a study of neoadjuvant nivolumab and ipilimumab in lung cancer. General study results and limits: From pretherapy to surgery, tumor richness and clonality rose with dual therapy. Higher pretherapy blood TCR richness went with higher resected-tumor richness. TCR richness and clonality were higher in tumors than adjacent uninvolved lung.

Sequencing used immunoSEQ multiplex PCR; TCRdb keeps in-frame clones, though not all of them. The sample carries 15,000 to 20,000 clones, around 69% recorded once. The germline gives CDR1 SGHAT, CDR2 FQNNGV. V shed 3 bases and J 6 bases; nucleotides not matched to a gene: 4. The CDR3 covers 16 residues. This clone has only a few counts. Its antigen is currently unknown. This specimen was tumor tissue, taken after neoadjuvant nivolumab, alone or with ipilimumab, at or shortly before surgery. The TCR originated in an adult with non-small cell lung cancer. The rearrangement joins TRBV11-2 to TRBJ2-1; 14 nucleotides agree with TRBD2. CDR3 residues: CASSLGLAGVFNEQFF. In DNA, the CDR3 is TGTGCCAGCAGCTTGGGACTAGCGGGGGTGTTCAATGAGCAGTTCTTC.